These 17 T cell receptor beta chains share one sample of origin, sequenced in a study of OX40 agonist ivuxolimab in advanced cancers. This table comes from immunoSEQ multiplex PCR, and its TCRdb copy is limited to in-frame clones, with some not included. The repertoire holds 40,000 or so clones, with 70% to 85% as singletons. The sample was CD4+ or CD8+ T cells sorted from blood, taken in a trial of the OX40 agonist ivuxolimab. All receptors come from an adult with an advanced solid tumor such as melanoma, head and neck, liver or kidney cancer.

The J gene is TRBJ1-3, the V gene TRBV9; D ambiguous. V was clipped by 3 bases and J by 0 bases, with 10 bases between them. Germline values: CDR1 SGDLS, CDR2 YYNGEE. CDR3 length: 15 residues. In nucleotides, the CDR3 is TGTGCCAGCAGCGAAACGGTGAGCTCTGGAAACACCATATATTTT. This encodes CASSETVSSGNTIYF.

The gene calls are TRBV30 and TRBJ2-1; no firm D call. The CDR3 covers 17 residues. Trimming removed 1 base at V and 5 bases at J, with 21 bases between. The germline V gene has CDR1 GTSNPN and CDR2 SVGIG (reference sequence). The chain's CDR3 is CAWSGVGSYQPDNEQFF. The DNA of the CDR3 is TGTGCCTGGAGTGGGGTAGGTTCCTATCAACCCGACAATGAGCAGTTCTTC. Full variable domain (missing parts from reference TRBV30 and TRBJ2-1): SQTIHQWPATLVQPVGSPLSLECTVEGTSNPNLYWYRQAAGRGLQLLFYSVGIGQISSEVPQNLSASRPQDRQFILSSKKLLLSDSGFYLCAWSGVGSYQPDNEQFFGPGTRLTVL.

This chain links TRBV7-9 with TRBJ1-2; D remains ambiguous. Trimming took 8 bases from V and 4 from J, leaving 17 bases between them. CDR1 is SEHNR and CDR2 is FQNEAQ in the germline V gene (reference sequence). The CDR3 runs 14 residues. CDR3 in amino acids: CASLTHLGPYGYTF. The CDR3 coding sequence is TGTGCCAGCCTAACTCACCTTGGGCCCTATGGCTACACCTTC.

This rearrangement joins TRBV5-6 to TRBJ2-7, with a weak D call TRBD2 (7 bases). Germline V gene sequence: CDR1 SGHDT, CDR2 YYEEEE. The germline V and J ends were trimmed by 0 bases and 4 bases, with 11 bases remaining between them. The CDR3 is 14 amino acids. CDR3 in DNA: TGTGCCAGCAGCTTGGGGGGGGGCCGGTACGAGCAGTACTTC. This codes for CASSLGGGRYEQYF.

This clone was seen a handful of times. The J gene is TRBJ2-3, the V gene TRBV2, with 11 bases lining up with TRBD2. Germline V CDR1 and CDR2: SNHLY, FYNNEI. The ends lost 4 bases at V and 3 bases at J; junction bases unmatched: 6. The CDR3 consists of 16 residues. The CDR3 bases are TGTGCCAGCAGTGGGCTAGCGGGAGGCCGTACAGATACGCAGTATTTT. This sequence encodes CASSGLAGGRTDTQYF.

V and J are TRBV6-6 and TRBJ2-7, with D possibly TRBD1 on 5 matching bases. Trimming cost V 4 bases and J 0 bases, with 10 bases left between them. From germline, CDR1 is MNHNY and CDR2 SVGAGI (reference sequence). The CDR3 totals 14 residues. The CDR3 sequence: CASSFGRASYEQYF. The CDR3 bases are TGTGCCAGCAGTTTCGGCAGGGCCTCCTACGAGCAGTACTTC.

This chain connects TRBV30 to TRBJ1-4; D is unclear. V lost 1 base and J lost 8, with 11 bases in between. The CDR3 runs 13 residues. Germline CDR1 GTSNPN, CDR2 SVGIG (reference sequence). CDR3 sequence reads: CAWSGMVVEKLFF. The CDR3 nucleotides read TGTGCCTGGAGTGGAATGGTCGTGGAAAAACTGTTTTTT.

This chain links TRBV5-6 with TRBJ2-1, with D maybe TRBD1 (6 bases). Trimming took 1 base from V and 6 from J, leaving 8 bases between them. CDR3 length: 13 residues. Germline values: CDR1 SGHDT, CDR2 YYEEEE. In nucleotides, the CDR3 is TGTGCCAGCAGCTTGCCCAGGGGCAATGAGCAGTTCTTC. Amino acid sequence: CASSLPRGNEQFF.

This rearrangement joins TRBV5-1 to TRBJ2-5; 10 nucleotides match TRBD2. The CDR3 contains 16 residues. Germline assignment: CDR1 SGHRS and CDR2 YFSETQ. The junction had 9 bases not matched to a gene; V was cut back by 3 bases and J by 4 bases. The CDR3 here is CASSSTLAGGAETQYF. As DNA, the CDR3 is TGCGCCAGCAGCTCTACATTAGCGGGAGGCGCAGAGACCCAGTACTTC.

CDR3 residues: CASSFGTGNSPLHF. CDR3 coding DNA: TGCGCCAGCAGCTTCGGGACAGGGAATTCACCCCTCCACTTT. V usage is TRBV5-1 and J usage is TRBJ1-6; 9 nucleotides match TRBD1. The V gene end was trimmed by 2 bases and the J gene end by 7 bases; junction bases not matched to a gene: 1. The CDR3 extends over 14 amino acids. The germline gives CDR1 SGHRS, CDR2 YFSETQ. Full variable domain (missing parts from reference TRBV5-1 and TRBJ1-6): KAGVTQTPRYLIKTRGQQVTLSCSPISGHRSVSWYQQTPGQGLQFLFEYFSETQRNKGNFPGRFSGRQFSNSRSEMNVSTLELGDSALYLCASSFGTGNSPLHFGNGTRLTVT.

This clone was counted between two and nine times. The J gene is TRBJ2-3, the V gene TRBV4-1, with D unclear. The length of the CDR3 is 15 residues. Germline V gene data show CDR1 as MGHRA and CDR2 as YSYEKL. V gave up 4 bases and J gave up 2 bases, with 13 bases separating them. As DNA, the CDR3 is TGCGCCAGCAGCCGCTCCCCTGGATCCACAGATACGCAGTATTTT. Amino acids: CASSRSPGSTDTQYF.

The DNA for the CDR3 is TGTGCCTGGAAACGGGACAGGGCGAGGGCGGCCGGAAACACCATATATTTT. Residues: CAWKRDRARAAGNTIYF. V gene TRBV30 combines with J gene TRBJ1-3, with 9 bases identical to TRBD1. Per germline, CDR1 GTSNPN and CDR2 SVGIG (reference sequence). V trimming: 4 bases; J trimming: 4 bases; junction bases outside the gene matches: 14. The CDR3 totals 17 residues.

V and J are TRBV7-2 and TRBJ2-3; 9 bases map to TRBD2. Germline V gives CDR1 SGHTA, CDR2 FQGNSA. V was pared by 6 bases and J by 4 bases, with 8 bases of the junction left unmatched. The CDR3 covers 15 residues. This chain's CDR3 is CASSYSGSSADTQYF. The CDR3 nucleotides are TGTGCCAGCAGTTATAGCGGGAGCTCGGCAGATACGCAGTATTTT.

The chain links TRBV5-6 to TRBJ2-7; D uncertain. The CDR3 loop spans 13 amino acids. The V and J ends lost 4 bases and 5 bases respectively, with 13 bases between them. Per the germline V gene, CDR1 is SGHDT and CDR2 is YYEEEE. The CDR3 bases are TGTGCCAGCAGCCCGAGTAGACTCCACGAGCAGTACTTC. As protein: CASSPSRLHEQYF.

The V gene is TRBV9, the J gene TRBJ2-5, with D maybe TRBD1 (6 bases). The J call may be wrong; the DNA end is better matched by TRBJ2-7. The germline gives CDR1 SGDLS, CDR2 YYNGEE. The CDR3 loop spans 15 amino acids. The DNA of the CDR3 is TGTGCCAGCAGCGTATCGTCAGGGGTCTCCTACGAGCAGTACTTC. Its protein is CASSVSSGVSYEQYF.

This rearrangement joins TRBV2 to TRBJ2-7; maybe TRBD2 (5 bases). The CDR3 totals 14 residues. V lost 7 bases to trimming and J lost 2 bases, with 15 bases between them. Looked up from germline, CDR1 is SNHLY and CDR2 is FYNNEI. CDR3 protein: CASTREQLTYEQYF. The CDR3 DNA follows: TGTGCCAGCACTCGGGAACAGCTCACCTACGAGCAGTACTTC.

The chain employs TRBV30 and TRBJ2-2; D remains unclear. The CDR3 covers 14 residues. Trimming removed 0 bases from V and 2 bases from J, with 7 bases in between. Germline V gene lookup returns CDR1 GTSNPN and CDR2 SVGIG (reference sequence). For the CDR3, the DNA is TGTGCCTGGAGTGTACTCAGTAACACCGGGGAGCTGTTTTTT. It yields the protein CAWSVLSNTGELFF.